This TCR beta chain was identified in a study of cytomegalovirus exposure and HLA in healthy donors. The study's findings and limits: Fewer N-insertions (relative to the 666-donor mean) were reportedly seen in an Asian-associated ancestry cluster in a later analysis. Analysis was carried out at a later point, and it linked a missense DCLRE1C variant to TCR beta V- and J-gene trimming. For most TCR sequences rarity was the rule, although some public TCRs occurred in many donors.

This clone was observed a handful of times. What it recognizes is unknown. Trimming cost V 5 bases and J 1 base, with 9 bases left between them. Germline V lookup: CDR1 KGHSH, CDR2 LQKENI. The CDR3 has 13 residues. 60 Vbeta and 13 Jbeta primers were used in PCR. Libraries were prepared by immunoSEQ multiplex PCR; TCRdb keeps only in-frame clonotypes and omits some of them. The table lists some 90,000 clones, 65% to 90% of them singletons, with approximately 4.2% in the top ten. The sequenced sample consisted of PBMCs. The sequence was collected from a woman in her sixties or seventies in good health and CMV-seropositive. This chain uses TRBV18 with TRBJ2-7; tentatively, D is TRBD1 (5 bases). Written as DNA, the CDR3 is TGTGCCAGCTCAGAGGACATTTCCTACGAGCAGTACTTC. Translation gives CASSEDISYEQYF.